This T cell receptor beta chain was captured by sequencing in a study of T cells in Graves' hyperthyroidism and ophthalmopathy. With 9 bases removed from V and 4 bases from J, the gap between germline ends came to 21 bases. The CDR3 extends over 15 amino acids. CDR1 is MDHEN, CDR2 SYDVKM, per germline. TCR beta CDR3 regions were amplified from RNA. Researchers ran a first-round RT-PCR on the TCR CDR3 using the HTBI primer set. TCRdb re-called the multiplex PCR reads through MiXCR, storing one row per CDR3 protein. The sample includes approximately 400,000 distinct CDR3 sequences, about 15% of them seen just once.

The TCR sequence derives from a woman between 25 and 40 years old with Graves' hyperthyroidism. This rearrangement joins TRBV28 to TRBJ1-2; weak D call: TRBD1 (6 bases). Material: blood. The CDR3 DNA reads TGTGCCAGTGCCCCGCCAGGGGACCGTTTCTATGGCTACACCTTC. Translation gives CASAPPGDRFYGYTF.